This T cell receptor (beta chain) was recovered during a study of blood T cell repertoires in COVID-19. Sequenced by immunoSEQ multiplex PCR; TCRdb stores in-frame clones only, minus some. Here the sample spans approximately 500,000 clones, 85% to 90% being singletons. V was cut by 3 bases and J by 6 bases, with 10 bases left in between. Per the germline V gene, CDR1 is SGHRS and CDR2 is YFSETQ. CDR3 size: 13 residues. The receptor was derived from a woman aged 50 to 60 with COVID-19, enrolled during active disease. The sequenced material came from peripheral blood. The rearrangement joins TRBV5-1 to TRBJ1-5; no reliable D call. The CDR3, as DNA: TGCGCCAGCAGCTACGGCGGGAGTCAGCCCCAGCATTTT. It is translated as CASSYGGSQPQHF.